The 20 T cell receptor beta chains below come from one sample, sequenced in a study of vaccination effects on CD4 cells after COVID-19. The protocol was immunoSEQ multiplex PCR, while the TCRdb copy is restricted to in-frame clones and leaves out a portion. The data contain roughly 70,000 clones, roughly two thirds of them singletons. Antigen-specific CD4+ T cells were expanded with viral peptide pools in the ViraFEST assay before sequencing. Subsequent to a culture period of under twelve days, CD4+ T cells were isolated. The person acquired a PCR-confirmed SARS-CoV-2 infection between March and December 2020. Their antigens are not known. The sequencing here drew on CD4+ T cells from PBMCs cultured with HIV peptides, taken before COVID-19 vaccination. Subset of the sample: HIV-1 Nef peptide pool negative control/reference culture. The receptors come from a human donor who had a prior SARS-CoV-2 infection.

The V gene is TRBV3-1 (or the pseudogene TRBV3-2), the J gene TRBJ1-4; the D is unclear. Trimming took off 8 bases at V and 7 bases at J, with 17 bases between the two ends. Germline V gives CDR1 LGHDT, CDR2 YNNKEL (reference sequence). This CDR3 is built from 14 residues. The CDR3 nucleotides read TGTGCCAGCTCTACGACGGGGAGCACTGAAAAACTGTTTTTT. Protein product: CASSTTGSTEKLFF.

This CDR3 reads CASSPVYVGVDTQYF. The CDR3 DNA reads TGTGCCAGCAGCCCGGTTTATGTGGGGGTGGATACGCAGTATTTT. The rearrangement joins TRBV5-6 to TRBJ2-3, with D perhaps matching TRBD1 or TRBD2 (5 bases each). The V end was cut by 4 bases, the J end by 6 bases, with 18 bases between. In germline, CDR1 is SGHDT, CDR2 YYEEEE. The CDR3 consists of 15 residues.

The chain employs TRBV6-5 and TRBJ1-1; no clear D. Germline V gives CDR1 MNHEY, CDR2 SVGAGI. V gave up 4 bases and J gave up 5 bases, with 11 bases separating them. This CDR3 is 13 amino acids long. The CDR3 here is CASSSGDQTEAFF. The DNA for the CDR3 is TGTGCCAGCAGTTCTGGGGATCAGACTGAAGCTTTCTTT.

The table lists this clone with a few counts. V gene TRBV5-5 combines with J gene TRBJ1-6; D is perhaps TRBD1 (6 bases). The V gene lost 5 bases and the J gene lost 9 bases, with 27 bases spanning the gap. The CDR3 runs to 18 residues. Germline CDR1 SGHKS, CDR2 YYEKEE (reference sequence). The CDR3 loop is CASRLLPRGSPRSSPLHF. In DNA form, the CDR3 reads TGTGCCAGCAGACTTCTCCCTAGGGGGTCTCCCCGGAGTTCACCCCTCCACTTT. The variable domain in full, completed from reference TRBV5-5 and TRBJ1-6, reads DAGVTQSPTHLIKTRGQQVTLRCSPISGHKSVSWYQQVLGQGPQFIFQYYEKEERGRGNFPDRFSARQFPNYSSELNVNALLLGDSALYLCASRLLPRGSPRSSPLHFGNGTRLTVT.

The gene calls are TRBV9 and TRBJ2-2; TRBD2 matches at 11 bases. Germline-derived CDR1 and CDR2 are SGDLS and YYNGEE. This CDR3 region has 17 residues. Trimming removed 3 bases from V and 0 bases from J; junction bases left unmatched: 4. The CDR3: CASSGKTSGANTGELFF. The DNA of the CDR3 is TGTGCCAGCAGCGGAAAGACTAGCGGGGCGAACACCGGGGAGCTGTTTTTT. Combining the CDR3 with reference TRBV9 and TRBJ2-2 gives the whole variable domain DSGVTQTPKHLITATGQRVTLRCSPRSGDLSVYWYQQSLDQGLQFLIQYYNGEERAKGNILERFSAQQFPDLHSELNLSSLELGDSALYFCASSGKTSGANTGELFFGEGSRLTVL.

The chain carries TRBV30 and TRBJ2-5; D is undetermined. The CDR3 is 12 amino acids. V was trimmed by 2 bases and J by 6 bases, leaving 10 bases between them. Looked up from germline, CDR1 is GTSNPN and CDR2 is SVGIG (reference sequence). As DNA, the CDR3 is TGTGCCTGGAGTTTACTGAGGCAGACCCAGTACTTC. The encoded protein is CAWSLLRQTQYF.

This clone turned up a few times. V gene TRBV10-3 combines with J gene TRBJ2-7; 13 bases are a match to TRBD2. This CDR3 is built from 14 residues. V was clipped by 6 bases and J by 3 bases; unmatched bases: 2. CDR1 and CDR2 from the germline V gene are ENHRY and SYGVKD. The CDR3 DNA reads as TGTGCCATCAGGGGGACTAGCGGGGACTACGAGCAGTACTTC. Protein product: CAIRGTSGDYEQYF.

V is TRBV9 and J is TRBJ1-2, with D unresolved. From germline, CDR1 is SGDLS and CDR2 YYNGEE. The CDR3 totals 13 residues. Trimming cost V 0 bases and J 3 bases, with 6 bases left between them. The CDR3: CASSVGSYYGYTF. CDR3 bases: TGTGCCAGCAGCGTAGGCAGCTACTATGGCTACACCTTC. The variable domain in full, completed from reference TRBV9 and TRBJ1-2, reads DSGVTQTPKHLITATGQRVTLRCSPRSGDLSVYWYQQSLDQGLQFLIQYYNGEERAKGNILERFSAQQFPDLHSELNLSSLELGDSALYFCASSVGSYYGYTFGSGTRLTVV.

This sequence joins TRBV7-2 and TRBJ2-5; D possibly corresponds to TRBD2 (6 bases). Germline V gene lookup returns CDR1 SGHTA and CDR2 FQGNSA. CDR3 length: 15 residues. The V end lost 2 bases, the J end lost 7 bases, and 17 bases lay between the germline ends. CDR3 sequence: CASSLLSGDSGTQYF. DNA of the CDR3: TGTGCCAGCAGCTTACTATCGGGGGATTCTGGGACCCAGTACTTC.

CDR3 in amino acids: CASSFSGPEGTGELFF. The DNA of the CDR3 is TGTGCCAGCAGTTTTAGCGGTCCCGAAGGGACCGGGGAGCTGTTTTTT. This chain connects TRBV27 to TRBJ2-2; D might be TRBD2 (6 bases). The CDR3 contains 16 residues. Trimming left V 3 bases short and J 5 bases short, with 16 bases between. Germline lookup yields CDR1 MNHEY and CDR2 SMNVEV (reference sequence).

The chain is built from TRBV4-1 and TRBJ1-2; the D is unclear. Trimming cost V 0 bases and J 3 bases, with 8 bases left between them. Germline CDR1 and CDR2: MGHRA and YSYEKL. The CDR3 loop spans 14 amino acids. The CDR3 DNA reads TGCGCCAGCAGCCAAGAGTTCCGACACTATGGCTACACCTTC. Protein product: CASSQEFRHYGYTF.

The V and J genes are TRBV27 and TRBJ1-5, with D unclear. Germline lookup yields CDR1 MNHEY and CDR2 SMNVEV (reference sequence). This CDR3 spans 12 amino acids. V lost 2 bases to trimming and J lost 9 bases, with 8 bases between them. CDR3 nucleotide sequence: TGTGCCAGCAGTTTACGGCTTGGGCCCCAGCATTTT. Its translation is CASSLRLGPQHF.

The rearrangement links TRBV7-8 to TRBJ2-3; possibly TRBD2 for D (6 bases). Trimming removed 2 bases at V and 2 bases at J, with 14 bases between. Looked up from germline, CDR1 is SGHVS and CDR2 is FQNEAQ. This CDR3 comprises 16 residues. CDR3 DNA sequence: TGTGCCAGCAGCTTATTTCTGGGACTTAACACAGATACGCAGTATTTT. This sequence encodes CASSLFLGLNTDTQYF.

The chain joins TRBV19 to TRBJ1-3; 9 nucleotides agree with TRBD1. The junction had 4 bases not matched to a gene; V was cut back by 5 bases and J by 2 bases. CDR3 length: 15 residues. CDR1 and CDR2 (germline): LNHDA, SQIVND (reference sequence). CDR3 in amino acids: CASSSGQGTGNTIYF. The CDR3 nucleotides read TGTGCCAGTAGTTCCGGACAGGGGACTGGAAACACCATATATTTT.

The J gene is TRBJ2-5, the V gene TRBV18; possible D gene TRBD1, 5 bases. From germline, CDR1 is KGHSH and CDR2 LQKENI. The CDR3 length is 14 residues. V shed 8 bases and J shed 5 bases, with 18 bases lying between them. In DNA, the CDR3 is TGTGCCAGCGCAGAAGTCAGGGTACGGGAGACCCAGTACTTC. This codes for CASAEVRVRETQYF.

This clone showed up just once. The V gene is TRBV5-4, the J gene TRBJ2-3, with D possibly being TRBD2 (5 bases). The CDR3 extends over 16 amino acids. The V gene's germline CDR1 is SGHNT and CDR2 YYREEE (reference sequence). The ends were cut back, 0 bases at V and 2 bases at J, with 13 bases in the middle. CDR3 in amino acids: CASSLGSPGDTDTQYF. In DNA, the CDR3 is TGTGCCAGCAGCTTGGGCAGCCCCGGGGACACAGATACGCAGTATTTT.

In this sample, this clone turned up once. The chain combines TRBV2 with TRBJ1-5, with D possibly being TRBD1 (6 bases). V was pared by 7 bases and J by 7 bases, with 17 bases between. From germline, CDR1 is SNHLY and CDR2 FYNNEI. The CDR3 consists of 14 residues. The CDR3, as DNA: TGTGCCAGCAATCAGGAGGGGGGGCGACAGCCCCAGCATTTT. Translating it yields CASNQEGGRQPQHF.

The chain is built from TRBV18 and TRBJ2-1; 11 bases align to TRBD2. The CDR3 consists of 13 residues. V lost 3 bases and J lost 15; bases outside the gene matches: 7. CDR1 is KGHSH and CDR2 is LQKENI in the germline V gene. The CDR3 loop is CASSPSGRAVVFF. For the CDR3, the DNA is TGTGCCAGCTCACCTAGCGGGAGGGCCGTTGTGTTCTTC.

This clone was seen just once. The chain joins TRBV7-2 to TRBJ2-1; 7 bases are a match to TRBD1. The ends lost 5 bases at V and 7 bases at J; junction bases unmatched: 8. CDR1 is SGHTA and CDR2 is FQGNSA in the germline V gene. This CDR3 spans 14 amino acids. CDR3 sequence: CASSKEGGWNEQFF. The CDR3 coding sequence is TGTGCCAGCAGCAAAGAAGGGGGCTGGAATGAGCAGTTCTTC.

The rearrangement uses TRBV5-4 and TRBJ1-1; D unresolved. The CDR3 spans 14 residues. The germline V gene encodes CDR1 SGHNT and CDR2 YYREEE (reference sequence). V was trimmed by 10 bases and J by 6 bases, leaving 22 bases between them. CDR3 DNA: TGTGCCTCAACTTCGGGCGCCCAGAGCGCTGAAGCTTTCTTT. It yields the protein CASTSGAQSAEAFF. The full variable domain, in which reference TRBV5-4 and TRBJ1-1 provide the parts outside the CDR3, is ETGVTQSPTHLIKTRGQQVTLRCSSQSGHNTVSWYQQALGQGPQFIFQYYREEENGRGNFPPRFSGLQFPNYSSELNVNALELDDSALYLCASTSGAQSAEAFFGQGTRLTVV.